Listed below are T cell receptor beta chains from one sample, sequenced in a study of blood T cell repertoires in COVID-19. Some clones are missing from TCRdb's copy, which holds only in-frame ones; the method was immunoSEQ multiplex PCR. The data contain under 350,000 clones, 86% of them singletons. Specimen: PBMCs or T cells enriched from blood (not recorded which). These receptor sequences come from a woman in her forties with acute COVID-19. Each CDR3 is given with its conserved first and last residue. The listing skips clone size in some rows; elsewhere it reads once, few, many or a size class.

J gene: TRBJ1-1; clone size: NA; CDR3 length: 12; V gene: TRBV6-1; CDR3 protein: CASSGVGAEAFF
J gene: TRBJ1-1; clone size: NA; CDR3 length: 14; V gene: TRBV1; CDR3 protein: CTSGPNRRNTEAFF
J gene: TRBJ1-2; clone size: once; CDR3 length: 13; V gene: TRBV7-3; CDR3 protein: CASSQGTEDGYTF
J gene: TRBJ1-2; clone size: NA; CDR3 length: 16; V gene: TRBV7-2; CDR3 protein: CASSLAPGQGNYGYTF
J gene: TRBJ2-5; clone size: NA; CDR3 length: 16; V gene: TRBV2; CDR3 protein: CASSEGTGLRKETQYF
J gene: TRBJ1-4; clone size: NA; CDR3 length: 14; V gene: TRBV11-1; CDR3 protein: CASSGPGTPEKLFF
J gene: TRBJ1-6; clone size: NA; CDR3 length: 14; V gene: TRBV7-2; CDR3 protein: CASTKNKQGSPLHF
J gene: TRBJ2-1; clone size: NA; CDR3 length: 18; V gene: TRBV7-9; CDR3 protein: CASSFAPSGLSSYNEQFF
J gene: TRBJ1-5; clone size: NA; CDR3 length: 14; V gene: TRBV24-1; CDR3 protein: CATSDPGYNQPQHF
J gene: TRBJ2-7; clone size: NA; CDR3 length: 17; V gene: TRBV21-1; CDR3 protein: CASTPGQDSFGSYEQYF